This TCR beta chain was documented in a study of T cells after yellow fever vaccination (dated by TCRdb to 2018 to 2020). The study in broad terms: Libraries from fractions with low cell numbers were prepared with the SMART-Seq v4 Ultra Low Input RNA kit. To follow T-cell clones before and after primary and booster YFV17D yellow fever vaccination, bulk TCR alpha and beta repertoires were sequenced over time. Two healthy male donors, one aged 18 to 30 and one aged 30 to 40 years, made up the cohort. Blood was drawn at multiple timepoints before and after primary and secondary immunization, with bulk PBMC replicates and cell subsets isolated. What the study reported, not specific to this receptor: The secondary T-cell response was weaker than the primary response but faster, peaking on day 5 instead of day 15. Because only a couple of donors were included in the study, the extent to which the findings can be generalized is limited. Because abundant contaminating clonotypes from the bulk population could be contained in FACS-sorted repertoires, computational filtering was required. Most clones expanded after primary vaccination were re-detected after the booster (almost 97% of CD4 and approximately 89% of CD8), suggesting broad memory maintenance. A small share of clonotypes was detected in both CD4 and CD8 compartments, with the overlap likely arising from convergent recombination.

V is cut by 3 bases and J by 4 bases, and the space between the germline ends is 12 bases. The CDR3 measures 14 amino acids from cysteine to phenylalanine. The retained sequence is limited to the CDR3, 42 bases, with the frame set at the first base. Taken from the germline V gene (reference sequence), the CDR1 and CDR2 loops are GTSNPN and SVGIG. This clonotype was seen only a few times. Its target antigen remains unknown. Within one base of it there is no much larger clone, and no base qualities were kept. This specimen's treatment or condition label, per the study, means: live attenuated yellow fever vaccine strain. A standard Ficoll-Paque protocol was used to isolate PBMCs from peripheral blood. Dynabeads CD4 and CD8 positive selection kits were used to isolate the CD4 and CD8 T-cell fractions. TriZol was used to extract RNA from bulk PBMCs, CD4 and CD8 fractions, and dextramer-positive and dextramer-negative fractions.

The instrument given in TCRdb is Illumina NovaSeq 6000. TCR cDNA was synthesized by 5'RACE template switching, through which a universal primer site and unique molecular identifiers were introduced. Priming of cDNA synthesis was performed from both the TCR alpha and TCR beta constant segments. Two PCR steps were used to amplify libraries, with sample barcodes and sequencing adapters being added in the second step. Sequencing of libraries was done on Illumina HiSeq 2500 (2x100 bp) or NovaSeq (2x150 bp). The study's processing was this. Demultiplexing of reads and collapsing into UMI consensus sequences were performed with MIGEC, and V(D)J alignment was carried out with MiXCR. Vaccine-responding clonotypes were defined with edgeR using replicate PBMC samples, requiring FDR below 0.01 and a log2 fold change above 5 up to day 15. Each bulk clonotype was labeled CD4 or CD8 based on which sequenced repertoire, CD4 or CD8, contained the clonotype at higher abundance. TCRdb reworked the public reads: Q25 trimming with fastp, MiXCR clone assembly, productive beta chains retained. Rows with a matching CDR3 protein are joined into one entry that keeps the most common DNA and genes. The V and J calls follow TCRdb's processing rather than the paper's. The sample table contains some 200,000 distinct CDR3 sequences; only one count was recorded for more than 9.5% of them. The ten largest clones take up just over 35% of the sample.

The chain was built from TRBV30 and TRBJ2-2; a weak D assignment points to TRBD2 (6 bases agree). This TCR derives from a man aged 18 to 29 who received the YFV17D yellow fever vaccine. The source material was CD8+ T cells sorted from PBMCs, sampled 15 days after the yellow fever booster vaccination. The DNA sequence is TGTGCCTGGAGGGTGGGGGGTGTCACCGGGGAGCTGTTTTTT. This encodes CAWRVGGVTGELFF. Outside the CDR3, residues come from the reference TRBV30 and TRBJ2-2 proteins, so the full variable domain is: SQTIHQWPATLVQPVGSPLSLECTVEGTSNPNLYWYRQAAGRGLQLLFYSVGIGQISSEVPQNLSASRPQDRQFILSSKKLLLSDSGFYLCAWRVGGVTGELFFGEGSRLTVL.